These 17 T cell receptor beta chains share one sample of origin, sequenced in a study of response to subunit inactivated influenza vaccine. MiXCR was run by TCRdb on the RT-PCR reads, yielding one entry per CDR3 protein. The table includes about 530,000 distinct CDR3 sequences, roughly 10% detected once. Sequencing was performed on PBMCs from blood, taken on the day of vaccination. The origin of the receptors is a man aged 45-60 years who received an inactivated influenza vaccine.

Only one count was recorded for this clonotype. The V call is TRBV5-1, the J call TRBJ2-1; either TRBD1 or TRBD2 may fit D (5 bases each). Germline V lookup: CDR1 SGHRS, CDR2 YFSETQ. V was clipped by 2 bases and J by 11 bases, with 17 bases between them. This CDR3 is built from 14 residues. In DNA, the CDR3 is TGCGCCAGCAGCTTCTCCTCCGGGACCGGGCAGCAGTTCTTC. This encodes CASSFSSGTGQQFF.

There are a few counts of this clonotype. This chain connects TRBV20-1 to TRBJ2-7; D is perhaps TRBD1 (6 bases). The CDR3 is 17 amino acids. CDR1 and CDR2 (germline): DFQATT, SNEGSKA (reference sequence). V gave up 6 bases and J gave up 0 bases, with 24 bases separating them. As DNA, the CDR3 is TGCAGTGCCAGGATGGGACAAGGGGGTTTAAGCTCCTACGAGCAGTACTTC. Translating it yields CSARMGQGGLSSYEQYF.

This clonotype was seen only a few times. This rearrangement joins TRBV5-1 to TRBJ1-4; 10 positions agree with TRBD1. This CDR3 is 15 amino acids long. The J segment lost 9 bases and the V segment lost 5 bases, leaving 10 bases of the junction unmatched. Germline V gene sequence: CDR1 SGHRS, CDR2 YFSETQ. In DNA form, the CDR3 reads TGCGCCAGCAGACCTTCGACAGGGGGCCTGAAAAAACTGTTTTTT. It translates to CASRPSTGGLKKLFF.

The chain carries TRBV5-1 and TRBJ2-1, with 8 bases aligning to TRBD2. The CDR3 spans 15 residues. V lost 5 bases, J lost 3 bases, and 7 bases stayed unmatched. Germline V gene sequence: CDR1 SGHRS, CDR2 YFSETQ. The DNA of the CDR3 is TGCGCCAGCAGTAACGGGGGGGGACTCTACAATGAGCAGTTCTTC. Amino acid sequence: CASSNGGGLYNEQFF.

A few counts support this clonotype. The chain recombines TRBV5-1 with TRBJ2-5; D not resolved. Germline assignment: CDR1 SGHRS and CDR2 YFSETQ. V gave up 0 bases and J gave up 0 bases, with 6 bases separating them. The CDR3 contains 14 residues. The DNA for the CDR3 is TGCGCCAGCAGCTTGGAACCGTACCAAGAGACCCAGTACTTC. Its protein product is CASSLEPYQETQYF.

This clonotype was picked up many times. CDR3 nucleotide sequence: TGTGCCAGCAGTGATGCCGGAACACTAGCCAAAAACATTCAGTACTTC. This codes for CASSDAGTLAKNIQYF. The V gene is TRBV2, the J gene TRBJ2-4; no reliable D call. V was trimmed by 3 bases and J by 0 bases, leaving 12 bases between them. The CDR3 runs to 16 residues. Germline V gene lookup returns CDR1 SNHLY and CDR2 FYNNEI.

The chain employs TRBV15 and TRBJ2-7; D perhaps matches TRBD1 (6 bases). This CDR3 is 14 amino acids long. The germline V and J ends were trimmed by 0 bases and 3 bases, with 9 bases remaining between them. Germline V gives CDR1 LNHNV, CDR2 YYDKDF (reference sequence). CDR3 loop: CATSRDLQGYEQYF. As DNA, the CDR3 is TGTGCCACCAGCAGAGATCTACAGGGCTACGAGCAGTACTTC.

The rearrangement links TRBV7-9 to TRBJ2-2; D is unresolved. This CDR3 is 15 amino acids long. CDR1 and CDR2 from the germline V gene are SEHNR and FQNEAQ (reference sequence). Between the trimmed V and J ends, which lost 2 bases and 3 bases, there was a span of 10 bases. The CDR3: CASSLFAVHTGELFF. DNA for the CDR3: TGTGCCAGCAGCTTATTCGCGGTCCACACCGGGGAGCTGTTTTTT.

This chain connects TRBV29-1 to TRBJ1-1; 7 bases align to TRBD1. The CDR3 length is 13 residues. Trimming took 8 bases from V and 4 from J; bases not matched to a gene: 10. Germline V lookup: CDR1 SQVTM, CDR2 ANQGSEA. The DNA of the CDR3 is TGCAGCCTCAGCCTCGGGACAGCCACTGAAGCTTTCTTT. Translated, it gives CSLSLGTATEAFF.

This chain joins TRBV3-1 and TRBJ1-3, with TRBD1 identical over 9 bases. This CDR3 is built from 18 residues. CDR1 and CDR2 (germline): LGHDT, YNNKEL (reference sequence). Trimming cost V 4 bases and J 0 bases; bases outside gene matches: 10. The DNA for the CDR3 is TGTGCCAGCAGCCGGAACCTAGGACAGGGGTCCTCTGGAAACACCATATATTTT. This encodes CASSRNLGQGSSGNTIYF.

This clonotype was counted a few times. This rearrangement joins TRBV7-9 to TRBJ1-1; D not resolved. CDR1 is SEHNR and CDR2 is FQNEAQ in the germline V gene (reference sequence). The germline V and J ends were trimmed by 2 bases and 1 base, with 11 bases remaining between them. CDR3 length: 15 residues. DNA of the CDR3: TGTGCCAGCAGCTTACCAGACCCGGGGAACACTGAAGCTTTCTTT. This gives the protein CASSLPDPGNTEAFF.

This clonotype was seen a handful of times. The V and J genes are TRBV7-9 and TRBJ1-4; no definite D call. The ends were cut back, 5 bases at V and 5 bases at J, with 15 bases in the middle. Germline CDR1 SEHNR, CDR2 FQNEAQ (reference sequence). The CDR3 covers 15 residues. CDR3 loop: CASSAPAGVNEKLFF. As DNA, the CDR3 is TGTGCCAGCAGCGCCCCGGCCGGGGTAAATGAAAAACTGTTTTTT. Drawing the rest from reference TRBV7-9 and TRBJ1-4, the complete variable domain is DTGVSQNPRHKITKRGQNVTFRCDPISEHNRLYWYRQTLGQGPEFLTYFQNEAQLEKSRLLSDRFSAERPKGSFSTLEIQRTEQGDSAMYLCASSAPAGVNEKLFFGSGTQLSVL.

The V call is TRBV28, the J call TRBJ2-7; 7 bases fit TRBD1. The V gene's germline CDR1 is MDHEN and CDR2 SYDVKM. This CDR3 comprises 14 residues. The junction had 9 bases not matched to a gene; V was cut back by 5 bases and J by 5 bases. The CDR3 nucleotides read TGTGCCAGCAGTCTGGACAGGCGGTTTAACGAGCAGTACTTC. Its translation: CASSLDRRFNEQYF.

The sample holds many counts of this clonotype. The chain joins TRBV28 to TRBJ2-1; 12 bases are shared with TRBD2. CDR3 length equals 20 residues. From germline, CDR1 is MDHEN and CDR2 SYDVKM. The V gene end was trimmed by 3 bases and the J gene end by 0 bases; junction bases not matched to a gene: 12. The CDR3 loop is CASSFPGLAGLLSSYNEQFF. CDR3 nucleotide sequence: TGTGCCAGCAGTTTCCCGGGACTAGCGGGCTTACTGAGCTCCTACAATGAGCAGTTCTTC. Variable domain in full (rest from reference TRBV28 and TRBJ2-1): DVKVTQSSRYLVKRTGEKVFLECVQDMDHENMFWYRQDPGLGLRLIYFSYDVKMKEKGDIPEGYSVSREKKERFSLILESASTNQTSMYLCASSFPGLAGLLSSYNEQFFGPGTRLTVL.

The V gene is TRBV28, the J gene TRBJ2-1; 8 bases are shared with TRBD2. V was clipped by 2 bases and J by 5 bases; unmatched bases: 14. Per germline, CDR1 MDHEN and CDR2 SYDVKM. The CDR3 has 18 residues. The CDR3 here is CASSLIGRAGGRNNEQFF. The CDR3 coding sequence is TGTGCCAGCAGTTTAATAGGACGGGCGGGGGGCCGCAACAATGAGCAGTTCTTC.

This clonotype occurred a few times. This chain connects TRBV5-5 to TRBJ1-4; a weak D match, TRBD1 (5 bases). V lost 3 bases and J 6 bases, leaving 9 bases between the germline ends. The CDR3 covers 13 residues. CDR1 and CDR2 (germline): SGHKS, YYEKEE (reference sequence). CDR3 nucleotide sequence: TGTGCCAGCAGCTCCGCGGGGGATGAAAAACTGTTTTTT. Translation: CASSSAGDEKLFF.

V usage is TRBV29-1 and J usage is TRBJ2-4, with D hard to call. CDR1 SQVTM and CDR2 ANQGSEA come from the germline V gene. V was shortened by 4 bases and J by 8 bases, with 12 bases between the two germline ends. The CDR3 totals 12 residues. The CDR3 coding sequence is TGCAGCGTTGCCGACGATGGGGACATTCAGTACTTC. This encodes CSVADDGDIQYF.